The T cell receptor beta chain under discussion was sequenced for a study of cytomegalovirus exposure and HLA in healthy donors. Use of 60 Vbeta and 13 Jbeta primers characterized the PCR. Clones were read by immunoSEQ multiplex PCR, and TCRdb kept only the in-frame ones, dropping some. The sample has about 160,000 clones; roughly 84% are singletons. The CDR3 contains 14 residues. Unmatched junction bases numbered 3, after V lost 1 base and J lost 6 bases. Per the germline V gene, CDR1 is LGHNA and CDR2 is YNFKEQ. This sequence originates from a young man in good health and CMV-seropositive. Sequenced: PBMCs. The chain links TRBV4-2 to TRBJ1-5; 7 nucleotides match TRBD1. The CDR3 protein is CASSQGQGSQPQHF. The CDR3 region has the DNA TGTGCCAGCAGCCAAGGACAGGGAAGTCAGCCCCAGCATTTT.